The T cell receptor (beta chain) under discussion was sequenced for a study of cytomegalovirus exposure and HLA in healthy donors. CDR1 SNHLY and CDR2 FYNNEI come from the germline V gene. The CDR3 is made up of 15 amino acids. The junction had 6 bases not matched to a gene; V was cut back by 5 bases and J by 5 bases. PCR was performed using 60 Vbeta and 13 Jbeta primers. Assay used: immunoSEQ multiplex PCR; TCRdb lists only in-frame clones, some missing. Altogether about 86,000 clones are present, around 70% being singletons, with the ten largest covering approximately 8.9%. Sequenced sample: PBMCs. This sequence joins TRBV2 and TRBJ2-5, with 12 bases that match TRBD2. The sequence was collected from a man between 60 and 70 years old in good health and CMV-seronegative. CDR3 bases: TGTGCCAGCAGTCCGAAGGGGACTAGCGGGGAGACCCAGTACTTC. Encoded protein: CASSPKGTSGETQYF.